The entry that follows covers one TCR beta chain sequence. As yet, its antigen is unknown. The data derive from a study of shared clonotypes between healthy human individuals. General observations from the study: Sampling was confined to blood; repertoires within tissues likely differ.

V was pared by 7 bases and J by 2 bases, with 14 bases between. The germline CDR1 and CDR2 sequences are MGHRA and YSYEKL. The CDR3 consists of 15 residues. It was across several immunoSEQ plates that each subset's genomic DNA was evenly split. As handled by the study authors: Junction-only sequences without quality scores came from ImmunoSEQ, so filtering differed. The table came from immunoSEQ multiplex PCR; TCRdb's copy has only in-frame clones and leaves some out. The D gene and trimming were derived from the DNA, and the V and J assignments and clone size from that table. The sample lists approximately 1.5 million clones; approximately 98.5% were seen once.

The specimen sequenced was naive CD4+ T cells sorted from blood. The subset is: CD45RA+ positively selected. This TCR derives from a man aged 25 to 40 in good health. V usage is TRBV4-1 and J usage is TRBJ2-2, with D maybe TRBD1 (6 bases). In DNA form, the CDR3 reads TGCGCCAGCAACAAAATAGGGGGAAACACCGGGGAGCTGTTTTTT. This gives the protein CASNKIGGNTGELFF.